What follows are 16 T cell receptor beta chains derived from one specimen sequenced in a study of T cell changes during pregnancy in multiple sclerosis. TCRdb's copy holds only in-frame clones and misses some; the assay was immunoSEQ multiplex PCR. The profile covers about 80,000 clones, with about 90% appearing a single time and 2.6% taken by the ten largest. The sample consisted of peripheral blood, taken before pregnancy. The receptors derive from a female donor with multiple sclerosis, enrolled in a pregnancy study.

V is TRBV25-1 and J is TRBJ1-4; D is perhaps TRBD1 (6 bases). The V and J ends lost 3 bases and 7 bases respectively, with 6 bases between them. Germline V gene data show CDR1 as MGHDK and CDR2 as SYGVNS. This CDR3 has 12 amino acids. The CDR3 DNA reads TGTGCCAGCAGTGAGGACAGTGAAAAACTGTTTTTT. It specifies CASSEDSEKLFF.

The chain employs TRBV9 and TRBJ1-4; 8 bases match TRBD1. Germline CDR1 reads SGDLS; CDR2 reads YYNGEE. The CDR3 runs to 14 residues. With V trimmed by 3 bases and J by 7 bases, 5 bases remained unmatched. The CDR3 spells CASSEDRVGEKLFF. The DNA for the CDR3 is TGTGCCAGCAGCGAGGACAGGGTGGGTGAAAAACTGTTTTTT.

This clone has just one count. V is TRBV6-5 and J is TRBJ2-7; D perhaps matches TRBD1 (5 bases). Germline loops: CDR1 MNHEY, CDR2 SVGAGI. The germline V and J ends were trimmed by 2 bases and 3 bases, with 11 bases remaining between them. This CDR3 is built from 14 residues. The CDR3: CASSYADKIYEQYF. Here the CDR3 DNA reads TGTGCCAGCAGTTACGCGGACAAGATCTACGAGCAGTACTTC.

This chain links TRBV6-5 with TRBJ2-7, with 11 bases identical to TRBD2. Germline lookup yields CDR1 MNHEY and CDR2 SVGAGI. With V trimmed by 6 bases and J by 4 bases, 5 bases remained unmatched. The CDR3 spans 14 residues. CDR3 in DNA: TGTGCCAGCAGACGACTAGCGGGAAAGTACGAGCAGTACTTC. Its protein product is CASRRLAGKYEQYF.

V usage is TRBV28 and J usage is TRBJ2-1, with 11 bases matching TRBD2. The germline V gene has CDR1 MDHEN and CDR2 SYDVKM. The CDR3 runs 17 residues. Unmatched junction bases numbered 6, after V lost 2 bases and J lost 3 bases. The DNA for the CDR3 is TGTGCCAGCAGTTTAAGGAGACTAGCGGGATTCTACAATGAGCAGTTCTTC. Encoded protein: CASSLRRLAGFYNEQFF.

The chain couples TRBV28 to TRBJ2-1; D remains unclear. Trimming took 6 bases from V and 8 from J, leaving 17 bases between them. Germline CDR1 is MDHEN and CDR2 is SYDVKM. The length of the CDR3 is 14 residues. CDR3 loop: CASSPSPLGYEQFF. The CDR3 nucleotides read TGTGCCAGCAGCCCCTCTCCTCTTGGCTATGAGCAGTTCTTC. Drawing the rest from reference TRBV28 and TRBJ2-1, the complete variable domain is DVKVTQSSRYLVKRTGEKVFLECVQDMDHENMFWYRQDPGLGLRLIYFSYDVKMKEKGDIPEGYSVSREKKERFSLILESASTNQTSMYLCASSPSPLGYEQFFGPGTRLTVL.

The V and J genes are TRBV9 and TRBJ2-3, with 7 nucleotides matching TRBD1. With V trimmed by 4 bases and J by 4 bases, 15 bases remained unmatched. The length of the CDR3 is 17 residues. Germline CDR1 and CDR2: SGDLS and YYNGEE. CDR3 nucleotides: TGTGCCAGCAGCCCCCGGAGCATTCGACAGGGACCAGATACGCAGTATTTT. Encoded protein: CASSPRSIRQGPDTQYF.

As for this clone: Other DNA variants within this sample encode the same CDR3. V usage is TRBV30 and J usage is TRBJ2-5, with a tentative D call TRBD1 (6 bases). Germline-derived CDR1 and CDR2 are GTSNPN and SVGIG (reference sequence). V lost 0 bases and J 2 bases, leaving 10 bases between the germline ends. This CDR3 is built from 14 residues. The DNA for the CDR3 is TGTGCCTGGAGTGTTGGTACAGGGCAAGAGACCCAGTACTTC. This sequence encodes CAWSVGTGQETQYF. The variable domain in full, completed from reference TRBV30 and TRBJ2-5, reads SQTIHQWPATLVQPVGSPLSLECTVEGTSNPNLYWYRQAAGRGLQLLFYSVGIGQISSEVPQNLSASRPQDRQFILSSKKLLLSDSGFYLCAWSVGTGQETQYFGPGTRLLVL.

CDR3 region: CASSPNRGGRAVGETQYF. CDR3 DNA sequence: TGTGCCAGCAGCCCCAATCGCGGCGGGAGGGCCGTAGGTGAGACCCAGTACTTC. The V call is TRBV11-2, the J call TRBJ2-5, with TRBD2 matching over 9 bases. Germline CDR1 SGHAT, CDR2 FQNNGV. The CDR3 extends over 18 amino acids. The ends lost 5 bases at V and 5 bases at J; junction bases unmatched: 18. Filled out from reference TRBV11-2 and TRBJ2-5, the complete variable domain reads EAGVAQSPRYKIIEKRQSVAFWCNPISGHATLYWYQQILGQGPKLLIQFQNNGVVDDSQLPKDRFSAERLKGVDSTLKIQPAKLEDSAVYLCASSPNRGGRAVGETQYFGPGTRLLVL.

The rearrangement links TRBV9 to TRBJ1-2; 11 nucleotides line up with TRBD1. V was pared by 3 bases and J by 8 bases, with 6 bases of the junction left unmatched. The CDR3 runs to 14 residues. Germline V lookup: CDR1 SGDLS, CDR2 YYNGEE. The CDR3 bases are TGTGCCAGCAGCGGTCCGGGACAGGGGGACGGCTACACCTTC. It encodes CASSGPGQGDGYTF. Looking up the rest from reference TRBV9 and TRBJ1-2 gives the full variable domain: DSGVTQTPKHLITATGQRVTLRCSPRSGDLSVYWYQQSLDQGLQFLIQYYNGEERAKGNILERFSAQQFPDLHSELNLSSLELGDSALYFCASSGPGQGDGYTFGSGTRLTVV.

This chain joins TRBV10-3 and TRBJ1-3; 10 nucleotides agree with TRBD1. Germline V gene data show CDR1 as ENHRY and CDR2 as SYGVKD. After removal of 4 bases from V and 2 bases from J, the junction contained 5 bases not matched to a gene. The CDR3 runs 16 residues. CDR3 sequence (DNA): TGTGCCATCAGTGGACAGGGGGCTGTAACTGGAAACACCATATATTTT. It encodes CAISGQGAVTGNTIYF.

The rearrangement uses TRBV7-2 and TRBJ2-3, with 7 positions matching TRBD2. Trimming at V came to 5 bases and at J to 0 bases, leaving 2 bases not matched to a gene. Germline values: CDR1 SGHTA, CDR2 FQGNSA. This CDR3 is 14 amino acids long. The CDR3 is CASSEAGSTDTQYF. The CDR3 coding sequence is TGTGCCAGCAGCGAAGCGGGGAGCACAGATACGCAGTATTTT.

The chain recombines TRBV7-8 with TRBJ2-7; 8 nucleotides align to TRBD2. Germline V gene lookup returns CDR1 SGHVS and CDR2 FQNEAQ. V lost 4 bases, J lost 4 bases, and 6 bases stayed unmatched. The CDR3 spans 14 residues. CDR3 DNA sequence: TGTGCCAGCAGCTCGTCGGGACTAGTTTACGAGCAGTACTTC. It encodes CASSSSGLVYEQYF.

The gene calls are TRBV9 and TRBJ2-2, with 14 bases that match TRBD2. Germline V gene data show CDR1 as SGDLS and CDR2 as YYNGEE. The trim removed 0 bases at V and 5 bases at J, leaving 6 bases unmatched. The CDR3 is made up of 18 amino acids. The CDR3 reads CASSVGGLAGVETGELFF. In nucleotides, the CDR3 is TGTGCCAGCAGCGTAGGGGGACTAGCGGGAGTAGAAACCGGGGAGCTGTTTTTT.

The chain carries TRBV6-5 and TRBJ2-5; possibly TRBD1 for D (6 bases). CDR3 length: 12 amino acids. The germline CDR1 and CDR2 sequences are MNHEY and SVGAGI. V was clipped by 7 bases and J by 4 bases, with 10 bases between them. This chain's CDR3 is CASKGVPETQYF. The DNA for the CDR3 is TGTGCCAGCAAGGGGGTTCCAGAGACCCAGTACTTC.

CDR3 region: CASSIWGQGNYEQYF. The CDR3 nucleotides read TGTGCCAGCAGCATTTGGGGACAGGGTAACTACGAGCAGTACTTC. This sequence joins TRBV13 and TRBJ2-7, with TRBD1 identical over 9 bases. This CDR3 comprises 15 residues. In germline, CDR1 is PRHDT, CDR2 FYEKMQ (reference sequence). After removal of 5 bases from V and 3 bases from J, the junction contained 8 bases not matched to a gene.